One sample yielded the 23 T cell receptor beta chains listed below, sequenced in a study of cytomegalovirus exposure and HLA in healthy donors. The study ran its PCR with 60 Vbeta and 13 Jbeta primers. TCRdb's copy holds only in-frame clones and misses some; the assay was immunoSEQ multiplex PCR. The data include over 100,000 clones; the top ten clones carry roughly 3.5%. Sequencing input: PBMCs. These receptor sequences come from a man aged 25-45 years in good health and CMV-seronegative.

Comments on this clone: The sample has other DNA sequences that encode this CDR3 too. This chain connects TRBV5-1 to TRBJ1-4; D might be TRBD1 (6 bases). V lost 1 base and J lost 2, with 6 bases in between. In germline, CDR1 is SGHRS, CDR2 YFSETQ. The CDR3 extends over 14 amino acids. The CDR3 DNA sequence: TGCGCCAGCAGCTTGCAGGGGACTAATGAAAAACTGTTTTTT. Protein sequence: CASSLQGTNEKLFF.

The chain couples TRBV4-3 to TRBJ1-1; D gene ambiguous. Trimming removed 1 base at V and 1 base at J, with 10 bases between. Germline V lookup: CDR1 LGHNA, CDR2 YSLEER. The CDR3 extends over 15 amino acids. The CDR3 spells CASSQGWAGNTEAFF. In DNA form, the CDR3 reads TGCGCCAGCAGCCAAGGGTGGGCGGGGAACACTGAAGCTTTCTTT.

The CDR3 reads CAGPLGLAGGDTQYF. The CDR3, as DNA: TGTGCCGGGCCACTCGGACTAGCGGGGGGAGATACGCAGTATTTT. The V gene is TRBV30, the J gene TRBJ2-3, with 14 bases matching TRBD2. CDR3 length: 15 residues. Germline CDR1 is GTSNPN and CDR2 is SVGIG (reference sequence). V gave up 8 bases and J gave up 5 bases; unmatched junction bases: 9.

The chain is built from TRBV9 and TRBJ2-3; perhaps TRBD2 as D (6 bases). The CDR3 consists of 16 residues. CDR1 is SGDLS, CDR2 YYNGEE, per germline. The ends were cut back, 4 bases at V and 3 bases at J, with 18 bases in the middle. CDR3 bases: TGTGCCAGCAGCCCCCGGCGGGGTTTCCGAACAGATACGCAGTATTTT. It encodes CASSPRRGFRTDTQYF.

This chain joins TRBV4-1 and TRBJ2-7; TRBD1 agrees at 7 bases. The CDR3 has 16 residues. From germline, CDR1 is MGHRA and CDR2 YSYEKL. V lost 2 bases to trimming and J lost 2 bases; unmatched junction nucleotides: 9. The CDR3, as DNA: TGCGCCAGCAGCCAAAGCCCCGCACAGGGGACCTACGAGCAGTACTTC. Translated: CASSQSPAQGTYEQYF.

Points on this clone: Its ends do not fully match the called genes, so a read error is possible. V gene TRBV2 combines with J gene TRBJ1-1; the D gene is possibly TRBD1 (6 bases). Germline V gives CDR1 SNHLY, CDR2 FYNNEI. The length of the CDR3 is 14 residues. The CDR3 DNA reads TGTACCAGCAGTGGTGGGGGGGCAAACACTGAAGCTTTCTTT. Its protein product is CTSSGGGANTEAFF.

On this clone: This same CDR3 is encoded by further DNA sequences in the sample. This chain uses TRBV30 with TRBJ2-3; 10 nucleotides align to TRBD2. The V segment lost 0 bases and the J segment 3 bases; nucleotides outside the gene matches: 0. This CDR3 comprises 14 residues. The germline gives CDR1 GTSNPN, CDR2 SVGIG (reference sequence). The CDR3 region is CAWSVGLATDTQYF. In nucleotides, the CDR3 is TGTGCCTGGAGTGTGGGACTAGCGACAGATACGCAGTATTTT. Complete variable domain (other parts from reference TRBV30 and TRBJ2-3): SQTIHQWPATLVQPVGSPLSLECTVEGTSNPNLYWYRQAAGRGLQLLFYSVGIGQISSEVPQNLSASRPQDRQFILSSKKLLLSDSGFYLCAWSVGLATDTQYFGPGTRLTVL.

V usage is TRBV6-5 and J usage is TRBJ2-7; 8 bases agree with TRBD1. J lost 7 bases, V lost 3 bases, and 11 bases had no gene match. This CDR3 comprises 15 residues. Looked up from germline, CDR1 is MNHEY and CDR2 is SVGAGI. CDR3 residues: CASSYNYQGAWEQYF. The CDR3 DNA sequence: TGTGCCAGCAGTTATAACTATCAGGGGGCATGGGAGCAGTACTTC.

V usage is TRBV5-1 and J usage is TRBJ2-7, with D tentatively TRBD2 (5 bases). Germline V gene data show CDR1 as SGHRS and CDR2 as YFSETQ. This CDR3 comprises 13 residues. The V gene lost 3 bases and the J gene lost 3 bases, with 10 bases spanning the gap. In DNA, the CDR3 is TGCGCCAGCAGCTGGGCGGGTGGCTACGAGCAGTACTTC. Translating it yields CASSWAGGYEQYF.

V gene TRBV10-1 combines with J gene TRBJ1-5; the match to TRBD1 covers 7 bases. In germline, CDR1 is WNHNN, CDR2 SYGVQD (reference sequence). This CDR3 is built from 19 residues. With V trimmed by 4 bases and J by 0 bases, 15 bases remained unmatched. The CDR3 bases are TGCGCCAGCAGTGGGCTCGACCAAATGGACAGGACTAGCAATCAGCCCCAGCATTTT. Its protein is CASSGLDQMDRTSNQPQHF.

This chain connects TRBV5-1 to TRBJ2-5, with D possibly matching TRBD1 (6 bases). The ends were cut back, 2 bases at V and 5 bases at J, with 13 bases in the middle. CDR3 length: 14 amino acids. The germline gives CDR1 SGHRS, CDR2 YFSETQ. The CDR3 spells CASSLNRVVETQYF. CDR3 nucleotide sequence: TGCGCCAGCAGCTTAAACAGGGTCGTGGAGACCCAGTACTTC.

The V gene is TRBV2, the J gene TRBJ1-1, with D possibly matching TRBD1 (6 bases). Germline V gene lookup returns CDR1 SNHLY and CDR2 FYNNEI. V was cut by 8 bases and J by 5 bases, with 15 bases left in between. This CDR3 has 13 amino acids. The CDR3 coding sequence is TGTGCCAGCGAAACCCAGGGGAAGACTGAAGCTTTCTTT. As protein: CASETQGKTEAFF.

The chain is built from TRBV4-3 and TRBJ1-2; maybe TRBD1 (5 bases). Germline assignment: CDR1 LGHNA and CDR2 YSLEER. The CDR3 sequence is 16 residues long. The V end was cut by 1 base, the J end by 0 bases, with 12 bases between. The CDR3 here is CASSQGAGTTNYGYTF. CDR3 bases: TGCGCCAGCAGCCAAGGGGCGGGGACCACTAACTATGGCTACACCTTC.

The chain links TRBV11-1 to TRBJ2-1, with 10 bases fitting TRBD1. This CDR3 has 15 residues. With 3 bases clipped from V and 7 bases from J, the junction kept 6 bases outside the gene matches. The germline V gene encodes CDR1 SGHAT and CDR2 FQDESV (reference sequence). CDR3 sequence: CASSFMGQGLNEQFF. As DNA, the CDR3 is TGTGCCAGCAGCTTTATGGGACAGGGGCTGAATGAGCAGTTCTTC.

The rearrangement links TRBV18 to TRBJ2-1, with D possibly matching TRBD1 (5 bases). Germline CDR1 reads KGHSH; CDR2 reads LQKENI. V was clipped by 3 bases and J by 4 bases, with 10 bases between them. CDR3 length equals 14 residues. The CDR3 DNA follows: TGTGCCAGCTCACCTGCGGACACGTACAATGAGCAGTTCTTC. Translating gives CASSPADTYNEQFF.

The J gene is TRBJ2-3, the V gene TRBV27; tentatively, D is TRBD1 (5 bases). V lost 3 bases and J lost 0, with 16 bases in between. This CDR3 is built from 17 residues. Germline V gives CDR1 MNHEY, CDR2 SMNVEV (reference sequence). The DNA of the CDR3 is TGTGCCAGCAGTTTGGGTCTGGGCGCAGGGAGCACAGATACGCAGTATTTT. Encoded protein: CASSLGLGAGSTDTQYF.

This chain joins TRBV7-2 and TRBJ1-1, with a weak D call TRBD1 (5 bases). Germline lookup yields CDR1 SGHTA and CDR2 FQGNSA. The CDR3 has 13 amino acids. V gave up 3 bases and J gave up 6 bases, with 11 bases separating them. The CDR3 spells CASSFPQGAEAFF. DNA for the CDR3: TGTGCCAGCAGCTTCCCCCAAGGGGCTGAAGCTTTCTTT.

The chain couples TRBV5-1 to TRBJ2-1, with D tentatively TRBD2 (6 bases). V was cut by 4 bases and J by 12 bases, with 17 bases left in between. In germline, CDR1 is SGHRS, CDR2 YFSETQ. The CDR3 length is 13 residues. The chain's CDR3 is CASSPLAGTGQFF. CDR3 coding DNA: TGCGCCAGCAGCCCCCTCGCGGGGACGGGGCAGTTCTTC.

V and J are TRBV18 and TRBJ2-4; TRBD1 aligns across 7 bases. CDR1 KGHSH and CDR2 LQKENI come from the germline V gene. The CDR3 has 17 amino acids. The V and J ends lost 3 bases and 2 bases, in that order; junction bases with no gene match: 10. The CDR3 nucleotides are TGTGCCAGCTCACCTCCGTCTGCAGGGGGATCCAAAAACATTCAGTACTTC. Its translation is CASSPPSAGGSKNIQYF.

The V gene is TRBV4-2, the J gene TRBJ2-1; D unclear. CDR1 is LGHNA, CDR2 YNFKEQ, per germline. The CDR3 sequence is 15 residues long. Trimming removed 0 bases at V and 4 bases at J, with 10 bases between. The CDR3 region is CASSQEAVLYNEQFF. For the CDR3, the DNA is TGTGCCAGCAGCCAAGAGGCAGTCCTTTACAATGAGCAGTTCTTC.

The chain employs TRBV7-2 and TRBJ2-7; D gene ambiguous. The CDR3 covers 14 residues. Germline-derived CDR1 and CDR2 are SGHTA and FQGNSA. The ends were cut back, 1 base at V and 6 bases at J, with 13 bases in the middle. The CDR3: CASSLDGGFGEQYF. Here the CDR3 DNA reads TGTGCCAGCAGCTTAGACGGCGGTTTTGGCGAGCAGTACTTC.

This chain joins TRBV19 and TRBJ1-5; 9 positions match TRBD1. Trimming at V came to 7 bases and at J to 5 bases, leaving 18 bases not matched to a gene. From germline, CDR1 is LNHDA and CDR2 SQIVND (reference sequence). The CDR3 covers 18 residues. The CDR3 loop reads CASTTLLRRTGAYQPQHF. The CDR3 DNA is TGTGCCAGTACCACTTTATTGAGGCGGACAGGGGCCTATCAGCCCCAGCATTTT. Full variable domain (missing parts from reference TRBV19 and TRBJ1-5): DGGITQSPKYLFRKEGQNVTLSCEQNLNHDAMYWYRQDPGQGLRLIYYSQIVNDFQKGDIAEGYSVSREKKESFPLTVTSAQKNPTAFYLCASTTLLRRTGAYQPQHFGDGTRLSIL.

The V gene is TRBV5-1, the J gene TRBJ2-1; D gene ambiguous. Germline CDR1 is SGHRS and CDR2 is YFSETQ. The ends were cut back, 1 base at V and 7 bases at J, with 6 bases in the middle. CDR3 length: 12 amino acids. CDR3 region: CASSLPSNEQFF. As DNA, the CDR3 is TGCGCCAGCAGCTTGCCGAGTAATGAGCAGTTCTTC.